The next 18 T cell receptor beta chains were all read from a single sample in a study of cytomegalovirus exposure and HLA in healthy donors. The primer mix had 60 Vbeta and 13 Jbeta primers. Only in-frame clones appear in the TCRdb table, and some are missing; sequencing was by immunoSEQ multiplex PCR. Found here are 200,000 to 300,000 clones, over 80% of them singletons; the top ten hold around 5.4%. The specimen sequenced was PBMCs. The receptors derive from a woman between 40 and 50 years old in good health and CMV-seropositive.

The CDR3 loop is CASSQTGQPAGELFF. The CDR3 DNA follows: TGTGCCAGCAGCCAAACAGGGCAGCCCGCCGGGGAGCTGTTTTTT. The chain uses TRBV6-6 and TRBJ2-2, with D tentatively TRBD1 (6 bases). Looked up from germline, CDR1 is MNHNY and CDR2 is SVGAGI (reference sequence). This CDR3 has 15 amino acids. V dropped 6 bases and J dropped 6 bases, with 17 bases sitting between them.

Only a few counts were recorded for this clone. CDR3 bases: TGCGCCAGCAGCCCTAACAGGGGCTATGGCTACACCTTC. Protein sequence: CASSPNRGYGYTF. V usage is TRBV5-1 and J usage is TRBJ1-2; TRBD1 agrees at 7 bases. CDR1 is SGHRS, CDR2 YFSETQ, per germline. The CDR3 has 13 residues. V gave up 4 bases and J gave up 4 bases; unmatched junction bases: 4.

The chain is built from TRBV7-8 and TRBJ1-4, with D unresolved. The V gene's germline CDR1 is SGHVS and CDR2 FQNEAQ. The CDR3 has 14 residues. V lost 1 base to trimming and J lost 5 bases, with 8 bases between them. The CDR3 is CASSLVPRNEKLFF. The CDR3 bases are TGTGCCAGCAGCTTAGTACCCCGGAATGAAAAACTGTTTTTT.

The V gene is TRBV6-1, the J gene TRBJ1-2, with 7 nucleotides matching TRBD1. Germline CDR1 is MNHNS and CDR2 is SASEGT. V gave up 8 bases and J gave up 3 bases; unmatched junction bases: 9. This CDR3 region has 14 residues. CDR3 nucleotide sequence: TGTGCCAGCTACGGAAAGGGGGCCTACTATGGCTACACCTTC. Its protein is CASYGKGAYYGYTF.

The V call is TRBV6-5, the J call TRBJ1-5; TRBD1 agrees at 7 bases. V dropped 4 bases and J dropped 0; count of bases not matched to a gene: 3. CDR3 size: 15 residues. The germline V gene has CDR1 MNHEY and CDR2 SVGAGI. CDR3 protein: CASSLTGNSNQPQHF. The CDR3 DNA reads TGTGCCAGCAGTTTGACAGGGAATAGCAATCAGCCCCAGCATTTT.

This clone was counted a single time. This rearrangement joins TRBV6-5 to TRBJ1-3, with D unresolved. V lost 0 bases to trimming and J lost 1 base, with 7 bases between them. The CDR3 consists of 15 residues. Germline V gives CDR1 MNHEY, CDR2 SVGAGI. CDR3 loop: CASSYSPGSGNTIYF. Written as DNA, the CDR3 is TGTGCCAGCAGTTACTCGCCGGGTTCTGGAAACACCATATATTTT.

CDR3 amino acids: CASSQGTGREDTQYF. Here the CDR3 DNA reads TGTGCCAGCAGCCAAGGAACAGGGAGAGAAGATACGCAGTATTTT. The J gene is TRBJ2-3, the V gene TRBV4-2; TRBD1 might be the D (6 bases). This CDR3 contains 15 residues. The germline V gene encodes CDR1 LGHNA and CDR2 YNFKEQ. The germline V and J ends were trimmed by 1 base and 5 bases, with 13 bases remaining between them.

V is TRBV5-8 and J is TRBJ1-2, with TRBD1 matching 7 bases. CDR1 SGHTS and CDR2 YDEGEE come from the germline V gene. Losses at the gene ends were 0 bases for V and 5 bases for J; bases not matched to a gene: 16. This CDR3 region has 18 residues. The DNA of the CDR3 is TGTGCCAGCAGCTTGGCCTACAGGGGAAAGTCATCCTCATATGGCTACACCTTC. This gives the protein CASSLAYRGKSSSYGYTF.

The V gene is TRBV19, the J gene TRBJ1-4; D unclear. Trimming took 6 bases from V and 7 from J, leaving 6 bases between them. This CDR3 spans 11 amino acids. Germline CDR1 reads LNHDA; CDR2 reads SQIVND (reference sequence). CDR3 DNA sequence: TGTGCCAGTAGAGCCGGTGAAAAACTGTTTTTT. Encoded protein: CASRAGEKLFF.

The CDR3 region is CASSPGSTGTPSGNTIYF. The CDR3 region has the DNA TGCGCCAGCAGCCCCGGATCCACAGGGACCCCTTCTGGAAACACCATATATTTT. The chain links TRBV5-1 to TRBJ1-3; TRBD1 might be the D (6 bases). CDR1 is SGHRS, CDR2 YFSETQ, per germline. V shed 4 bases and J shed 1 base, with 21 bases lying between them. This CDR3 has 18 residues.

The CDR3 nucleotides are TGTGCCACCAGCATTACAGGGATCGGGGTTGATTCGAACACTGAAGCTTTCTTT. This sequence encodes CATSITGIGVDSNTEAFF. The rearrangement uses TRBV15 and TRBJ1-1; TRBD1 might be the D (6 bases). V was pared by 4 bases and J by 1 base, with 22 bases between. CDR1 is LNHNV, CDR2 YYDKDF, per germline (reference sequence). The CDR3 is 18 residues long.

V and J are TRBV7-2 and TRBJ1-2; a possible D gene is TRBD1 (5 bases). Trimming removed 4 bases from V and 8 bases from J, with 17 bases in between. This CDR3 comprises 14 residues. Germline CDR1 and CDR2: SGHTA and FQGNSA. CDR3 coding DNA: TGTGCCAGCAGCTCCTTTCAAACAGGTTGGGGCTACACCTTC. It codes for CASSSFQTGWGYTF.

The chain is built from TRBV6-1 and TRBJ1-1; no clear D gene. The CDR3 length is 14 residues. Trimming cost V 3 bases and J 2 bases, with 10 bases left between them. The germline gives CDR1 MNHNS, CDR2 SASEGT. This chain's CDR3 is CASSERYPNTEAFF. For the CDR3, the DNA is TGTGCCAGCAGTGAGCGGTACCCTAACACTGAAGCTTTCTTT.

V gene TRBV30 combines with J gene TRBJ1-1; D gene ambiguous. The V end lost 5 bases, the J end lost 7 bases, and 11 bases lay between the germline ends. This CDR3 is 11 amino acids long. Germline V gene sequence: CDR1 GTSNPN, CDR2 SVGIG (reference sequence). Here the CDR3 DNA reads TGTGCCTGGGATAGGAGGATTGAAGCTTTCTTT. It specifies CAWDRRIEAFF.

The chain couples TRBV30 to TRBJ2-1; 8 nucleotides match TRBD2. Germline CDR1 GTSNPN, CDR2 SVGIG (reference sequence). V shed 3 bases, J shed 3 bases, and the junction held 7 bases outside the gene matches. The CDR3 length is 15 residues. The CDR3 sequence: CAWSPPSGLYNEQFF. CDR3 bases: TGTGCCTGGAGCCCCCCTAGCGGGCTCTACAATGAGCAGTTCTTC.

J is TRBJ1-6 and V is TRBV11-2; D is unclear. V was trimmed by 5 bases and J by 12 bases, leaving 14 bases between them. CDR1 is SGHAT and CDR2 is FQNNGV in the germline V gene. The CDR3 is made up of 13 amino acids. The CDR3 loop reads CASSQSAALPLHF. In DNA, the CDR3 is TGTGCCAGCAGCCAAAGCGCGGCCTTACCCCTCCACTTT. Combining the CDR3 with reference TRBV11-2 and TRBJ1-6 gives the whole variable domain EAGVAQSPRYKIIEKRQSVAFWCNPISGHATLYWYQQILGQGPKLLIQFQNNGVVDDSQLPKDRFSAERLKGVDSTLKIQPAKLEDSAVYLCASSQSAALPLHFGNGTRLTVT.

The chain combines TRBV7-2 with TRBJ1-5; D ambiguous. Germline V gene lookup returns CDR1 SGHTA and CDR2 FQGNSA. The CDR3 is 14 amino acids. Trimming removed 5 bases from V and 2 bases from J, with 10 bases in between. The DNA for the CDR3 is TGTGCCAGCAGCCGGGGTGGGGGCAATCAGCCCCAGCATTTT. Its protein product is CASSRGGGNQPQHF.

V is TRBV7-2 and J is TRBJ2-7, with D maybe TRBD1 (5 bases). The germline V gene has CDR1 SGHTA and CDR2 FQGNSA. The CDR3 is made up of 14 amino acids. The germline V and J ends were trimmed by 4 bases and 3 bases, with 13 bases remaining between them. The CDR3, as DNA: TGTGCCAGCAGCTCCCACGACAGCCGCTACGAGCAGTACTTC. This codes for CASSSHDSRYEQYF.